A selection of T cell receptor beta chains follows, all from one sample in a study of spatial heterogeneity in lung cancer. Via MiXCR, TCRdb re-called the 5' RACE reads, giving one row per CDR3 protein. In the table there are more than 50,000 distinct CDR3 sequences, roughly 6.5% of which are singletons. The material sequenced was PBMCs, taken at surgery. The receptors shown here come from a female donor with early-stage non-small cell lung cancer. The CDR3 runs from the conserved cysteine through the conserved F or W. D genes are given only for firm matches. Clone size is stated in some rows and not others, as once, few, many or a class when expanded.

.,TRBV3-1,TRBD1,TRBJ1-6,TGTGCCAGCAGCCCCCTAGGACAGGGGGTTAATTCACCCCTCCACTTT,CASSPLGQGVNSPLHF
many,TRBV20-1,TRBD2,TRBJ2-7,TGCAGTGCGCCGCGGCGACTAGCGTCGTCCTACGAGCAGTACTTC,CSAPRRLASSYEQYF
many,TRBV7-2,TRBD1,TRBJ1-3,TGTGCCACAGGGACAGTTGTTGGAAACACCATATATTTT,CATGTVVGNTIYF
many,TRBV19,.,TRBJ2-1,TGTGCCAGTAGTATAGAGCCCCAGGGTTACAATGAGCAGTTCTTC,CASSIEPQGYNEQFF
many,TRBV10-3,TRBD1,TRBJ2-5,TGTGCCATCAGCCCGGGACAGGGCCAAGAGACCCAGTACTTC,CAISPGQGQETQYF
few,TRBV20-1,TRBD1,TRBJ2-3,TGCAGTGCTTGGACAGGGGCCACAGATACGCAGTATTTT,CSAWTGATDTQYF
few,TRBV6-5,TRBD1,TRBJ1-4,TGTGCCAGCAGTCTACTTCCGACGACAGGGAAAATGAATGAAAAACTGTTTTTT,CASSLLPTTGKMNEKLFF
many,TRBV5-1,TRBD2,TRBJ2-3,TGCGCCACCTCAGCCGGGAGGCAGGGTGGGGGCACAGATACGCAGTATTTT,CATSAGRQGGGTDTQYF
many,TRBV6-2/TRBV6-3,TRBD2,TRBJ2-7,TGTGCCAGCAGTCCCGGACTAGCGGCGCTAATAACCTACGAGCAGTACTTC,CASSPGLAALITYEQYF
few,TRBV5-4,.,TRBJ2-5,TGTGCCAGCAGCACGAAGGACTCGTACCAAGAGACCCAGTACTTC,CASSTKDSYQETQYF
.,TRBV20-1,TRBD1,TRBJ1-2,TGCAGTGCTTACAGGGGGGCAAACTATGGCTACACCTTC,CSAYRGANYGYTF
.,TRBV12-3/TRBV12-4,.,TRBJ2-4,TGTGCCAGCAGTTTACGCCCGGGTATAAACATTCAGTACTTC,CASSLRPGINIQYF
many,TRBV7-7,.,TRBJ2-4,TGTGCTAGCAGCTTAGATCCAGGTGGCATTCAGTACTTC,CASSLDPGGIQYF
few,TRBV7-2,.,TRBJ2-3,TGTGCCAGCAGTTTGTTTGGCGGGCGACGCTTCACAGATACGCAGTATTTT,CASSLFGGRRFTDTQYF
many,TRBV7-8,.,TRBJ1-1,TGTGCCAGCAGCCCCCTGGGGGGGCGCCGAACTGAAGCTTTCTTT,CASSPLGGRRTEAFF
many,TRBV7-2,.,TRBJ2-1,TGTGCCAGCAGCCAAGCCCCGGGACAAGGTCGGTCCCGAAGCTCCTACAATGAGCAGTTCTTC,CASSQAPGQGRSRSSYNEQFF
.,TRBV20-1,.,TRBJ1-5,TGCAGTGCCAGCCGCCGGGCACCAGCGGGAAATCAGCCCCAGCATTTT,CSASRRAPAGNQPQHF
many,TRBV5-1,TRBD1,TRBJ1-1,TGCGCCAGCAGCTTGGGACAGGGGAGTTCCTATTTT,CASSLGQGSSYF
.,TRBV12-3/TRBV12-4,.,TRBJ1-6,TGTGCCAGCAGTCCCACGACCGGGACCGGGTCACCCCTCCACTTT,CASSPTTGTGSPLHF
.,TRBV7-9,.,TRBJ2-7,TGTGCCAGCAGCCCCCTGACGGACGAGCAGTACTTC,CASSPLTDEQYF
few,TRBV6-1,TRBD1,TRBJ1-2,TGTGCCAGCAGTGAAGGGACAGGGCCCCCTTACTATGGCTACACCTTC,CASSEGTGPPYYGYTF
many,TRBV20-1,TRBD1,TRBJ1-5,TGCAGTGCCCGATCACAGGGGAGGGGGAATCAGCCCCAGCATTTT,CSARSQGRGNQPQHF
.,TRBV29-1,.,TRBJ1-2,TGCAGCGTTCTAAACACCTATGGCTACACCTTC,CSVLNTYGYTF
many,TRBV4-1,.,TRBJ1-2,TGCGCCAGCAGCCAAGGCCGGGACACCTATGGCTACACCTTC,CASSQGRDTYGYTF
few,TRBV5-1,.,TRBJ1-2,TGCGCCAGCAGAGCGGGGTATGGCTACACCTTC,CASRAGYGYTF
few,TRBV7-9,.,TRBJ2-3,TGTGCCAGCACCCCCGACTACGACTCCTCAGATACGCAGTATTTT,CASTPDYDSSDTQYF
many,TRBV28,.,TRBJ1-2,TGTGCCACCTCGGCCCAGAATATGCATATGCTCTATGGCTACACCTTC,CATSAQNMHMLYGYTF
many,TRBV20-1,TRBD2,TRBJ2-3,TGCAGTGCTAGATCTAGCGGGGGGGCTTGGGATACGCAGTATTTT,CSARSSGGAWDTQYF
many,TRBV7-9,TRBD1,TRBJ1-2,TGTGCCAGCAGCTCTTTCCGGGACAGATCCTATGGCTACACCTTC,CASSSFRDRSYGYTF
many,TRBV7-8,TRBD1,TRBJ1-1,TGTGCCAGCAGCCCAGGGGGCAGGACTGAAGCTTTCTTT,CASSPGGRTEAFF
many,TRBV7-8,.,TRBJ1-4,TGTGCCAGCAGCTCCTGGGACATCGGTCAGGAAAAACTGTTTTTT,CASSSWDIGQEKLFF
many,TRBV9,.,TRBJ2-1,TGTGCCAGCAGCGTGGGTGGGGCCGAGTACAATGAGCAGTTCTTC,CASSVGGAEYNEQFF
.,TRBV20-1,.,TRBJ2-1,TGCAGTGCTAGTTCCCCAGGCAACAATGAGCAGTTCTTC,CSASSPGNNEQFF
.,TRBV27,TRBD1,TRBJ1-5,TGTGCCAGCAGTTTCTACGGACAGGGGGATCAGCCCCAGCATTTT,CASSFYGQGDQPQHF
.,TRBV28,.,TRBJ1-5,TGTGCCAGCAGGTGGGCGGATCAGCCCCAGCATTTT,CASRWADQPQHF
many,TRBV28,TRBD1,TRBJ1-3,TGTGCCAGCAGGAGGACAGGGGCGTACACCATATATTTT,CASRRTGAYTIYF
few,TRBV5-1,.,TRBJ1-1,TGCGCCAGCAGCTTGGCAAGGGGGAGAAACACTGAAGCTTTCTTT,CASSLARGRNTEAFF
many,TRBV4-1,.,TRBJ1-5,TGCGCCAGCAGCCAAGATGGGGCTCGCGATCAGCCCCAGCATTTT,CASSQDGARDQPQHF
.,TRBV4-3,.,TRBJ2-3,TGCGCCAGCAGCCAAGAGTCCTGGGGTACGCAGTATTTT,CASSQESWGTQYF
few,TRBV2,.,TRBJ1-6,TGTGCCAGCACCGACACCCCTTCACCCCTCCACTTT,CASTDTPSPLHF
many,TRBV28,.,TRBJ1-4,TGTGCCAGCAGGCCTATGGGGTATGAAAAACTGTTTTTT,CASRPMGYEKLFF
.,TRBV20-1,TRBD1,TRBJ1-5,TGCAGTGCAAGTACAGGGGGCCATCAGCCCCAGCATTTT,CSASTGGHQPQHF
many,TRBV6-1,TRBD1,TRBJ2-1,TGTGCCAGCAGCCGGGACAGGAGACACAATGAGCAGTTCTTC,CASSRDRRHNEQFF
many,TRBV4-1,.,TRBJ2-2,TGCGCCAGCAGCCAACGGGATAACACCGGGGAGCTGTTTTTT,CASSQRDNTGELFF